A selection of T cell receptor beta chains follows, all from one sample in a study of cytomegalovirus exposure and HLA in healthy donors. Repertoires were generated with immunoSEQ multiplex PCR, while TCRdb's copy carries only in-frame clones and drops some. The sample lists 200,000 to 250,000 clones, approximately 82% occurring once. The sample consisted of PBMCs. The source of these receptors is a woman in her thirties or forties in good health and CMV-seronegative. Both conserved end residues are part of each CDR3. The D gene is left open where the match is weak. Some rows mark clone size as missing; the rest say once, few, many or name a class of expanded clone.

CDR3 length,J gene,clone size,V gene,D gene,CDR3 DNA,CDR3 protein
15,TRBJ2-3,once,TRBV19,TRBD2,TGTGCCACCACAAACGGGGGGGCGGGCACAGATACGCAGTATTTT,CATTNGGAGTDTQYF
16,TRBJ2-7,NA,TRBV7-2,TRBD1,TGTGCCAGCAGCTCCATGGGGGCAGGGGGCCGCTACGAGCAGTACTTC,CASSSMGAGGRYEQYF
15,TRBJ1-1,NA,TRBV18,TRBD1,TGTGCCAGCTCGCCTTCGATCCAGGGGGACACTGAAGCTTTCTTT,CASSPSIQGDTEAFF
13,TRBJ2-1,NA,TRBV30,NA,TGTGCCTGGAAGAGAGGGAGCTACAATGAGCAGTTCTTC,CAWKRGSYNEQFF
13,TRBJ2-2,NA,TRBV7-8,NA,TGTGCCAGCAGCTTAGTTACAGGGATAGAGCTGTTTTTT,CASSLVTGIELFF
15,TRBJ1-4,NA,TRBV19,TRBD1,TGTGCCAGTAGTATTGGGACAGTATTGGATGAAAAACTGTTTTTT,CASSIGTVLDEKLFF
13,TRBJ1-2,once,TRBV7-2,NA,TGTGCCAGCAGCTTCTCCGGGACTTTAAGCTACACCTTC,CASSFSGTLSYTF
15,TRBJ1-2,NA,TRBV4-3,NA,TGCGCCAGCAGCCAAGTTGATGAGGGTTACTATGGCTACACCTTC,CASSQVDEGYYGYTF
15,TRBJ1-2,NA,TRBV5-6,NA,TGTGCCAGCAGCGCTGGCTGGGGGCTCAATATGGGCTACACCTTC,CASSAGWGLNMGYTF
15,TRBJ2-3,NA,TRBV5-1,TRBD2,TGCGCCAGCAGCTTGTTGGCTAGCGGGGGAGATACGCAGTATTTT,CASSLLASGGDTQYF
16,TRBJ1-2,NA,TRBV19,NA,TGTGCCAGTAGTATTGGTCCAGGGGATTCAAGCTATGGCTACACCTTC,CASSIGPGDSSYGYTF
14,TRBJ2-7,NA,TRBV28,TRBD2,TGTGCCAGCACTCCTAGCGGGGGGGGACACGAGCAGTACTTC,CASTPSGGGHEQYF
12,TRBJ1-3,NA,TRBV30,NA,TGTGCCTGGAGACCAGGGGGAAACACCATATATTTT,CAWRPGGNTIYF
14,TRBJ2-4,NA,TRBV28,NA,TGTGCCAGCAGTCCTCGTTTAGCCAAAAACATTCAGTACTTC,CASSPRLAKNIQYF
18,TRBJ2-7,NA,TRBV28,TRBD1,TGTGCCAGCAGTTTAAACGGCCCAAGGACAGGGCTGTCCTACGAGCAGTACTTC,CASSLNGPRTGLSYEQYF
17,TRBJ2-7,NA,TRBV15,NA,TGTGCCACCAGCAGAGATTTGCTAGCAGGACGGTCGGACGAGCAGTACTTC,CATSRDLLAGRSDEQYF
14,TRBJ2-7,few,TRBV6-5,NA,TGTGCCAGCAGTTATACGGACAGCTCCTACGAGCAGTACTTC,CASSYTDSSYEQYF
13,TRBJ1-5,few,TRBV4-3,TRBD1,TGCGCCAGCACTCAGGGGGCAGGACAGCCCCAGCATTTT,CASTQGAGQPQHF
15,TRBJ1-1,NA,TRBV6-5,TRBD1,TGTGCCAGCAGCCTCGACAGGGGCCAGGACACTGAAGCTTTCTTT,CASSLDRGQDTEAFF
18,TRBJ1-1,NA,TRBV16,TRBD1,TGTGCCAGCAGCCAATACGATTTGACAGGGAGTGGGAAAACTGAAGCTTTCTTT,CASSQYDLTGSGKTEAFF
14,TRBJ1-4,few,TRBV5-6,TRBD1,TGTGCCAGCAGCTACGGGACAGGGTTGGAAAAACTGTTTTTT,CASSYGTGLEKLFF
15,TRBJ2-2,NA,TRBV9,TRBD2,TGTGCCAGCAGCGTAGAAGCGGGGATCCCCGGGGAGCTGTTTTTT,CASSVEAGIPGELFF
16,TRBJ2-1,NA,TRBV12-5,TRBD1,TGTGCTAGTGGTTTGTTGGGGACAGCCTTTTACAATGAGCAGTTCTTC,CASGLLGTAFYNEQFF
15,TRBJ1-3,NA,TRBV27,NA,TGTGCCAGCAGTTTATCCCTGGGGGGTGGTAACACCATATATTTT,CASSLSLGGGNTIYF
14,TRBJ1-2,once,TRBV7-9,TRBD1,TGTGCCAGCAGCTTGGAGGGGGCGACCTATGGCTACACCTTC,CASSLEGATYGYTF
14,TRBJ2-2,NA,TRBV6-6,TRBD1,TGTGCCAGCAGTTGGACAGGCCCCCGCGGGGAGCTGTTTTTT,CASSWTGPRGELFF
14,TRBJ1-6,NA,TRBV5-1,TRBD1,TGCGCCAGCAGTTCGGGACAGTCCATTTCACCCCTCCACTTT,CASSSGQSISPLHF
19,TRBJ2-2,NA,TRBV9,TRBD2,TGTGCCAGCAGCGTAGGGCTGCTAGCGGGGGGGCCGCCCACCGGGGAGCTGTTTTTT,CASSVGLLAGGPPTGELFF
14,TRBJ1-6,few,TRBV6-5,NA,TGTGCCAGCGGGGAGGGAGGGAACCCATCACCCCTCCACTTT,CASGEGGNPSPLHF
19,TRBJ2-1,NA,TRBV7-2,TRBD1,TGTGCCAGCAGCTTAGCGTTCCGGCAGGGGGCAAGCTCCTACAATGAGCAGTTCTTC,CASSLAFRQGASSYNEQFF
13,TRBJ1-3,NA,TRBV6-1,NA,TGTGCCACCACGACACTCTCTGGAAACACCATATATTTT,CATTTLSGNTIYF
15,TRBJ1-5,NA,TRBV28,NA,TGTGCCAGCAGTTCTGTTCGGGAGGGAAATCAGCCCCAGCATTTT,CASSSVREGNQPQHF
13,TRBJ1-5,NA,TRBV11-2,NA,TGTGCCAGCAGCCTATATGACAATCAGCCCCAGCATTTT,CASSLYDNQPQHF
14,TRBJ1-1,few,TRBV5-6,NA,TGTGCCAGCAGCTTGGCGCTGGGGGGCACTGAAGCTTTCTTT,CASSLALGGTEAFF
17,TRBJ2-4,NA,TRBV7-9,NA,TGTGCCAGCAGCCCCGGAGGGACAGCACTAGCCAAAAACATCCAGTACTTC,CASSPGGTALAKNIQYF
12,TRBJ2-5,NA,TRBV6-1,NA,TGTGCCAGCAGTGAGAGCTGGAGCAAGCCGTACTTC,CASSESWSKPYF
15,TRBJ1-2,NA,TRBV7-9,NA,TGTGCCAGCAGCTTAAGTTGGCCGGAGGGTGGTGGCTACACCTTC,CASSLSWPEGGGYTF
17,TRBJ1-1,NA,TRBV9,TRBD1,TGTGCCAGCAGCGTAGGAGGGCAGGGGGCATGGGACACTGAAGCTTTCTTT,CASSVGGQGAWDTEAFF
19,TRBJ1-5,NA,TRBV4-1,NA,TGCGCCAGCAGCCACTCGTATGGGGGCGGCTTTTATAGCAATCAGCCCCAGCATTTT,CASSHSYGGGFYSNQPQHF
18,TRBJ2-3,NA,TRBV1,NA,TGCACCAGCAGCCAGGCAGCTAGCGGGGGGGCCACGACAGATACGCAGTATTTT,CTSSQAASGGATTDTQYF
14,TRBJ1-5,NA,TRBV6-1,TRBD1,TGTGCCAGCTTACAAGGGGGCGCGGGACAGCCCCAGCATTTT,CASLQGGAGQPQHF
12,TRBJ2-7,NA,TRBV27,TRBD1,TGTGCCAGCAGTAAGGGACAGTGCGAGCAGTACTTC,CASSKGQCEQYF
17,TRBJ2-7,NA,TRBV2,TRBD2,TGTGCCAGCAGTGAATACGCGTTAGCGGGGGGCTCTGGCGAGCAGTACTTC,CASSEYALAGGSGEQYF
14,TRBJ1-1,few,TRBV19,NA,TGTGCCAGTAGTATCGGTCGACACAACACTGAAGCTTTCTTT,CASSIGRHNTEAFF
16,TRBJ2-7,NA,TRBV2,TRBD2,TGTGCCAGCAGTGAACCGGGACTAGCGGTTACCTACGAGCAGTACTTC,CASSEPGLAVTYEQYF
15,TRBJ1-2,NA,TRBV7-9,TRBD1,TGTTCCAGCAGCTTAGTCATTCCGACAGGGAATGGCTACACCTTC,CSSSLVIPTGNGYTF
14,TRBJ2-1,once,TRBV11-3,NA,TGTGCCAGCAGCGGGCACCAGGTAATCGATGAGCAGTTCTTC,CASSGHQVIDEQFF
13,TRBJ2-7,few,TRBV6-6,NA,TGTGCCACCTCGACTCGGGGGATCTACGAGCAGTACTTC,CATSTRGIYEQYF
15,TRBJ2-7,NA,TRBV7-9,NA,TGTGCCAGCAGCTGGGGGGGCAGGAGCTCCTACGAGCAGTACTTC,CASSWGGRSSYEQYF
14,TRBJ1-2,NA,TRBV6-1,NA,TGTGCCAGCACCGGAGCCCAGTCTCACTATGGCTACACCTTC,CASTGAQSHYGYTF
15,TRBJ2-1,NA,TRBV29-1,TRBD1,TGCAGCGTTGCCGGGACAGGGAGCTCCTACAATGAGCAGTTCTTC,CSVAGTGSSYNEQFF
13,TRBJ2-1,NA,TRBV2,NA,TGTGCCAGCAGGGAGAGGGGGTACAATGAGCAGTTCTTC,CASRERGYNEQFF
18,TRBJ1-6,NA,TRBV27,NA,TGTGCCAGCAGTTTCTCCTTGTCCTTGAGCTCCTATAATTCACCCCTCCACTTT,CASSFSLSLSSYNSPLHF
15,TRBJ2-7,once,TRBV27,NA,TGTGCCAGCAGTCACCAGACACGCACCTCCTACGAGCAGTACTTC,CASSHQTRTSYEQYF